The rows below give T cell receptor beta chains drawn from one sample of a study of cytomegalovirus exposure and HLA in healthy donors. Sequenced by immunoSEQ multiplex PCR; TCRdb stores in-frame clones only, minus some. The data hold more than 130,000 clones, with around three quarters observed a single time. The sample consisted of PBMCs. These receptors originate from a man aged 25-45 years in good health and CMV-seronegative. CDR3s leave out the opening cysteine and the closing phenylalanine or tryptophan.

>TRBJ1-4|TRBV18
ASSPREGPDGKLF
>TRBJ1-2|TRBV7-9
ASSQSGLRGYT
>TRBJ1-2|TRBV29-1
SVEREDYGYT
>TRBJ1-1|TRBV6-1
ASIASRVHTEAF
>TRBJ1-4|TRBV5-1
ASSLGPGVDEKLF
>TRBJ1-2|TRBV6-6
ASSSTGPYGYT
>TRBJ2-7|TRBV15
ATSWGLAETYEQY
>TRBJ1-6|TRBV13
ASSVDNSPLH
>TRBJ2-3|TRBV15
ATSRGTSGRTDTQY
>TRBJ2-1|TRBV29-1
SVKRRGQGWNEQF
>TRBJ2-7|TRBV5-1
ASHRGPGEEQY
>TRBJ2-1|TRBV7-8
ASSLATGTSGSTYNEQF
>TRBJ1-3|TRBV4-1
ASSQGTSLRQGGGNTIY
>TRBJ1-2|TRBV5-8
ASSRIRGGLTGGYT
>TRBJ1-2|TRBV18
ASSPGQGRFYGYT
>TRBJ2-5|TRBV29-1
SVEDLGGLTQY
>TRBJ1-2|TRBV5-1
ASSFDSPNYGYT
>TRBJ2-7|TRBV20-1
SAGGGYEQY
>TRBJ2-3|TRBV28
ASSLPGGRADTQY
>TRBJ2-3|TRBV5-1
ASSLGSGTDTQY
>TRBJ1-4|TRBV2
ASMGRVRATNEKLF
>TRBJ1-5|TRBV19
ASSILGRGKQPQH
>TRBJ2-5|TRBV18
ASSPGQGVTETQY
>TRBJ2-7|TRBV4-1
ASSHPGGGSYEQH
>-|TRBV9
ASSPGQGADEQY
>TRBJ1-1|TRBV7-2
ASSFGGSTNTEAF
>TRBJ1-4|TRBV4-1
ASSQRSGQGGEKLF
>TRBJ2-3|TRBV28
ASSGDSWASTDTQY
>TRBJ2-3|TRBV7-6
ASSPGGDTQY
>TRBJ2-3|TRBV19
ASSIGVAGAGTDTQY
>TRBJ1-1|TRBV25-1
ASRAGASTEAF
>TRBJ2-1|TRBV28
ASSLSGSSYNEQF
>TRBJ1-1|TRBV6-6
ASRTGGTNTEAF
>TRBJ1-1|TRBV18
ASSPRGTGSEAF
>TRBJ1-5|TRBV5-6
ASSGPEGQPQH